This TCR beta chain was profiled in a study of technical replicates of blood from four donors. Sequenced by immunoSEQ multiplex PCR; TCRdb stores in-frame clones only, minus some. Among roughly 80,000 clones listed, approximately 93% were seen once. V shed 3 bases and J 1 base; nucleotides not matched to a gene: 6. Germline-derived CDR1 and CDR2 are MNHEY and SVGAGI. This CDR3 contains 16 residues. The TCR originated in a human donor in good health. The chain employs TRBV6-5 and TRBJ2-1; 7 nucleotides align to TRBD2. Sequencing was carried out using T cells isolated from PBMCs. The CDR3 spells CASSYSAGESYNEQFF. For the CDR3, the DNA is TGTGCCAGCAGTTATTCGGCGGGAGAATCCTACAATGAGCAGTTCTTC.